This T cell receptor beta chain was observed in a study of T cell responses to AZD1222 COVID-19 vaccine. Study-wide background: Second-dose timings of about 4 or about 12 weeks were pooled.

Sequencing was performed with immunoSEQ multiplex PCR; in TCRdb, only in-frame clones are kept and a portion is missing. The repertoire includes around 140,000 clones, roughly 89% of them detected once, and approximately 4.8% sits in the top ten. Germline CDR1 and CDR2: SGHTA and FQGNSA. There are 14 residues in the CDR3. V lost 6 bases to trimming and J lost 3 bases, with 9 bases between them. This receptor was identified in an adult in good health. The source material was peripheral blood, sampled on day 0 of AZD1222 vaccination. The chain couples TRBV7-2 to TRBJ1-6; D uncertain. CDR3 loop: CASSYSYYNSPLHF. CDR3 bases: TGTGCCAGCAGTTACAGCTACTATAATTCACCCCTCCACTTT.